One sample yielded the 10 T cell receptor beta chains listed below, sequenced in a study of T cell changes during pregnancy in multiple sclerosis. Some clones are missing from TCRdb's copy, which holds only in-frame ones; the method was immunoSEQ multiplex PCR. The table lists over 65,000 clones, approximately 90% of them singletons. The sequencing here drew on peripheral blood, taken in the first trimester of pregnancy. The receptors were gathered from a female donor in good health, enrolled as a control in a pregnancy study.

A single count supports this clone. The chain links TRBV30 to TRBJ2-7, with TRBD1 identical over 11 bases. Germline CDR1 GTSNPN, CDR2 SVGIG (reference sequence). J was trimmed by 6 bases and V by 5 bases; bases with no gene match: 12. This CDR3 region has 15 residues. The CDR3 DNA is TGTGCCTGGCGAGTAGGACAGGGGGCTTCGGGCGAGCAGTACTTC. It specifies CAWRVGQGASGEQYF.

This clone was detected a few times. The CDR3 is CSVHPGISTDTQYF. DNA for the CDR3: TGCAGCGTACACCCCGGGATCAGCACAGATACGCAGTATTTT. The chain uses TRBV29-1 and TRBJ2-3, with D tentatively TRBD2 (5 bases). V lost 6 bases to trimming and J lost 0 bases, with 13 bases between them. This CDR3 has 14 amino acids. The germline CDR1 and CDR2 sequences are SQVTM and ANQGSEA.

This rearrangement joins TRBV7-8 to TRBJ2-7; 7 bases are a match to TRBD1. The CDR3 sequence is 12 residues long. Per the germline V gene, CDR1 is SGHVS and CDR2 is FQNEAQ. The V and J ends lost 8 bases and 3 bases, in that order; junction bases with no gene match: 4. The CDR3 region has the DNA TGTGCCAGCGCGGACAGGCACTACGAGCAGTACTTC. Its protein is CASADRHYEQYF.

The J gene is TRBJ1-1, the V gene TRBV6-6; D is perhaps TRBD1 (6 bases). CDR1 and CDR2 (germline): MNHNY, SVGAGI (reference sequence). The CDR3 is 12 amino acids. The CDR3 reads CAYGQHFTEAFF. Written as DNA, the CDR3 is TGTGCGTACGGACAGCACTTCACTGAAGCTTTCTTT.

For the CDR3, the DNA is TGTGCCAGCAGTTTAATGGGGGCAAACACCATATATTTT. Encoded protein: CASSLMGANTIYF. The chain uses TRBV28 and TRBJ1-3, with D tentatively TRBD1 (6 bases). V lost 2 bases and J lost 6, with 8 bases in between. CDR3 length equals 13 residues. CDR1 MDHEN and CDR2 SYDVKM come from the germline V gene.

Only one count was recorded for this clone. The V gene is TRBV11-2, the J gene TRBJ2-5; TRBD2 matches 8 bases. V lost 11 bases to trimming and J lost 5 bases; unmatched junction nucleotides: 13. The CDR3 sequence is 14 residues long. Germline V CDR1 and CDR2: SGHAT, FQNNGV. The CDR3 sequence is CAGGGGKGRETQYF. DNA for the CDR3: TGTGCCGGGGGCGGGGGGAAGGGTCGGGAGACCCAGTACTTC. Full variable domain (outside the CDR3, taken from reference TRBV11-2 and TRBJ2-5): EAGVAQSPRYKIIEKRQSVAFWCNPISGHATLYWYQQILGQGPKLLIQFQNNGVVDDSQLPKDRFSAERLKGVDSTLKIQPAKLEDSAVYLCAGGGGKGRETQYFGPGTRLLVL.

This chain joins TRBV6-5 and TRBJ1-2; D remains unclear. The CDR3 totals 14 residues. Trimming pared 7 bases from V and 6 bases from J, leaving 18 bases between. Germline CDR1 and CDR2: MNHEY and SVGAGI. The CDR3 bases are TGTGCCAGCACCTCGAGGAGGGATTTTAATGGCTACACCTTC. Amino acids: CASTSRRDFNGYTF.

The chain links TRBV5-1 to TRBJ1-5, with D perhaps TRBD1 (5 bases). V lost 0 bases and J lost 5, with 12 bases in between. The CDR3 is 15 residues long. CDR1 is SGHRS and CDR2 is YFSETQ in the germline V gene. In DNA form, the CDR3 reads TGCGCCAGCAGCTTGGGGGGCGGATCAGATCAGCCCCAGCATTTT. It yields the protein CASSLGGGSDQPQHF.

V is TRBV7-9 and J is TRBJ2-1; weak D call: TRBD2 (5 bases). Looked up from germline, CDR1 is SEHNR and CDR2 is FQNEAQ (reference sequence). V was trimmed by 1 base and J by 14 bases, leaving 9 bases between them. CDR3 length: 11 residues. CDR3 nucleotides: TGTGCCAGCAGCTTAGGAGGGTCGAAGTTCTTC. Its protein product is CASSLGGSKFF. Drawing the rest from reference TRBV7-9 and TRBJ2-1, the complete variable domain is DTGVSQNPRHKITKRGQNVTFRCDPISEHNRLYWYRQTLGQGPEFLTYFQNEAQLEKSRLLSDRFSAERPKGSFSTLEIQRTEQGDSAMYLCASSLGGSKFFGPGTRLTVL.

J is TRBJ2-7 and V is TRBV19, with D perhaps matching TRBD1 (5 bases). The germline CDR1 and CDR2 sequences are LNHDA and SQIVND (reference sequence). The CDR3 is 14 residues long. V was pared by 4 bases and J by 3 bases, with 13 bases between. The CDR3 protein is CASSKWGQGYEQYF. CDR3 DNA: TGTGCCAGTAGTAAGTGGGGCCAGGGCTACGAGCAGTACTTC.